The rows below give T cell receptor beta chains drawn from one sample of a study of T cells in Graves' hyperthyroidism and ophthalmopathy. TCRdb itself ran the multiplex PCR reads through MiXCR, one entry per CDR3 protein. The repertoire consists of some 550,000 distinct CDR3 sequences, with about 16% occurring once and the leading ten covering about 3.5%. What was sequenced was blood. The origin of the receptors is a woman in her thirties or forties with Graves' ophthalmopathy. Both conserved end residues are part of each CDR3. D genes are given only for firm matches. Clone size is stated in some rows and not others, as once, few, many or a class when expanded.

d_gene	v_gene	abundance	j_gene	CDR3aa	CDR3nt
TRBD2	TRBV29-1	NA	TRBJ2-4	CSVVPSGKNIQYF	TGCAGCGTTGTCCCTAGCGGGAAAAACATTCAGTACTTC
TRBD2	TRBV10-2	NA	TRBJ2-1	CASVAGPHYEQFF	TGCGCCAGCGTAGCGGGCCCGCACTATGAGCAGTTCTTC
NA	TRBV20-1	NA	TRBJ1-1	CSASSVVTEAFF	TGCAGTGCTAGTTCTGTGGTCACTGAAGCTTTCTTT
NA	TRBV20-1	many	TRBJ2-1	CSARGPSRAFYNEQFF	TGCAGTGCTAGAGGCCCTTCGAGGGCCTTCTACAATGAGCAGTTCTTC
NA	TRBV15	few	TRBJ1-1	CATSRDPEGTEAFF	TGTGCCACCAGCAGAGACCCGGAGGGGACTGAAGCTTTCTTT
NA	TRBV3-1	many	TRBJ2-7	CASSQVAGSEQYF	TGTGCCAGCAGCCAAGTTGCGGGATCCGAGCAGTACTTC
NA	TRBV30	NA	TRBJ1-2	CAWSVPGLQRNYGYTF	TGTGCCTGGAGTGTACCGGGTTTGCAACGTAACTATGGCTACACCTTC
NA	TRBV5-4	NA	TRBJ1-1	CASSWPGTEAFF	TGTGCCAGCAGCTGGCCAGGCACTGAAGCTTTCTTT
NA	TRBV2	many	TRBJ1-4	CASKPGNEKLFF	TGTGCCAGCAAACCTGGGAATGAAAAACTGTTTTTT
NA	TRBV2	NA	TRBJ1-4	CASNPTGIANEKLFF	TGTGCCAGCAATCCTACAGGGATAGCTAATGAAAAACTGTTTTTT
NA	TRBV30	many	TRBJ1-4	CAWIARGWVKLFF	TGTGCCTGGATCGCCCGGGGTTGGGTAAAACTGTTTTTT
NA	TRBV28	many	TRBJ2-2	CASRHGQSPNTGELFF	TGTGCCAGCAGACACGGACAGTCCCCGAACACCGGGGAGCTGTTTTTT
NA	TRBV12-3/TRBV12-4	many	TRBJ2-5	CASTVPGKETQYF	TGTGCCAGCACCGTGCCTGGCAAAGAGACCCAGTACTTC
TRBD1	TRBV20-1	NA	TRBJ1-4	CSARDPGTGGEKLFF	TGCAGTGCTAGAGATCCCGGGACAGGGGGCGAAAAACTGTTTTTT
NA	TRBV20-1	few	TRBJ1-5	CSARIPTGTSNQPQHF	TGCAGTGCTAGAATTCCTACTGGGACTAGCAATCAGCCCCAGCATTTT
TRBD2	TRBV5-4	few	TRBJ2-2	CASSSKRERAGELFF	TGTGCCAGCAGCTCTAAGCGGGAGCGGGCCGGGGAGCTGTTTTTT
NA	TRBV5-1	NA	TRBJ1-1	CASSLAADRGAFF	TGCGCCAGCAGCTTGGCGGCAGATAGGGGCGCTTTCTTT
NA	TRBV11-2	many	TRBJ2-2	CASSLGGNPGLGELFF	TGTGCCAGCAGCTTAGGTGGTAACCCGGGTTTAGGGGAGCTGTTTTTT
TRBD1	TRBV9	few	TRBJ1-1	CASSGWGAGGNTEAFF	TGTGCCAGCAGCGGCTGGGGGGCAGGGGGGAACACTGAAGCTTTCTTT
TRBD1	TRBV11-2	many	TRBJ1-1	CASSLTGIEAFF	TGTGCCAGCAGCCTGACAGGGATTGAAGCTTTCTTT
NA	TRBV7-8	few	TRBJ1-5	CASSLVQGRTDNQPQHF	TGTGCCAGCAGCTTAGTCCAGGGACGTACCGACAATCAGCCCCAGCATTTT
NA	TRBV9	NA	TRBJ1-3	CASSIRGDGRNTIYF	TGTGCCAGCAGCATACGAGGGGACGGTAGAAACACCATATATTTT
NA	TRBV10-3	few	TRBJ1-1	CAIRVFSLQENTEAFF	TGTGCCATCCGGGTCTTTTCCTTACAAGAGAACACTGAAGCTTTCTTT
NA	TRBV2	few	TRBJ2-3	CASSYPKSASTDTQYF	TGTGCCAGCAGTTACCCTAAGTCGGCTAGCACAGATACGCAGTATTTT
NA	TRBV20-1	once	TRBJ1-1	CSASSDSYTEAFF	TGCAGTGCCAGCTCGGACAGTTACACTGAAGCTTTCTTT
NA	TRBV28	few	TRBJ2-7	CASSPERSSYEQYF	TGTGCCAGCAGTCCGGAGAGGAGCTCCTACGAGCAGTACTTC
NA	TRBV3-1	many	TRBJ2-3	CASSQRDNEGTQYF	TGTGCCAGCAGCCAACGGGACAATGAGGGTACGCAGTATTTT
NA	TRBV7-8	many	TRBJ2-3	CASSPSHTQYF	TGTGCCAGCAGCCCATCGCATACGCAGTATTTT
NA	TRBV3-1	many	TRBJ1-2	CASSQASAGNGYTF	TGTGCCAGCAGCCAAGCTTCTGCGGGGAATGGCTACACCTTC
TRBD1	TRBV9	many	TRBJ1-6	CASSPTGDDSPLHF	TGTGCCAGCAGTCCGACAGGGGACGATTCACCCCTCCACTTT
NA	TRBV10-3	many	TRBJ1-2	CAISESRGYTF	TGTGCCATCAGTGAGTCGCGGGGCTACACCTTC
NA	TRBV6-1	NA	TRBJ1-2	CASTSEGGGGYTF	TGTGCCAGCACCTCGGAGGGCGGCGGTGGCTACACCTTC
NA	TRBV5-1	many	TRBJ1-2	CASRDGTGINYGYTF	TGCGCCAGCAGAGATGGGACGGGAATTAACTATGGCTACACCTTC
TRBD2	TRBV12-3/TRBV12-4	NA	TRBJ2-1	CASTSGTSGRIANEQFF	TGTGCCAGCACCTCGGGGACTAGCGGGAGGATAGCAAATGAGCAGTTCTTC
TRBD2	TRBV20-1	NA	TRBJ2-3	CSAPSPGTSGGGTQYF	TGCAGTGCACCCTCACCCGGGACTAGCGGCGGCGGTACGCAGTATTTT
NA	TRBV20-1	few	TRBJ1-6	CSARDAGEISPLHF	TGCAGTGCTAGAGACGCAGGGGAAATCTCACCCCTCCACTTT
NA	TRBV3-1	many	TRBJ1-2	CASSYGGETYGYTF	TGTGCCAGCAGCTACGGCGGGGAGACCTATGGCTACACCTTC
NA	TRBV28	many	TRBJ2-7	CASRPRGEVSYEQYF	TGTGCCAGCAGGCCCAGAGGCGAGGTTTCCTACGAGCAGTACTTC
NA	TRBV19	NA	TRBJ1-6	CASAWADDDYSPLHF	TGTGCCAGCGCCTGGGCGGACGATGATTATTCACCCCTCCACTTT
TRBD2	TRBV6-2/TRBV6-3	few	TRBJ2-2	CASSYSGGSGELFF	TGTGCCAGCAGTTACTCGGGAGGGTCCGGGGAGCTGTTTTTT
NA	TRBV20-1	many	TRBJ1-2	CSAGGSYGYTF	TGCAGTGCTGGCGGATCCTATGGCTACACCTTC
NA	TRBV20-1	many	TRBJ1-1	CSARDSGPNTEAFF	TGCAGTGCTAGAGATAGTGGGCCGAACACTGAAGCTTTCTTT
NA	TRBV7-9	many	TRBJ2-3	CASSPPVQSTDTQYF	TGTGCCAGCAGCCCTCCAGTCCAGAGCACAGATACGCAGTATTTT
NA	TRBV2	many	TRBJ2-5	CASRSSGPQETQYF	TGTGCCAGCAGGAGTAGCGGACCCCAAGAGACCCAGTACTTC
TRBD2	TRBV7-9	NA	TRBJ2-2	CASSEDPGLASSGELFF	TGTGCCAGCAGCGAGGACCCGGGACTAGCGTCTTCCGGGGAGCTGTTTTTT
NA	TRBV2	many	TRBJ2-6	CASSDLRISGANVLTF	TGTGCCAGCAGTGATTTAAGAATCTCTGGGGCCAACGTCCTGACTTTC
TRBD1	TRBV4-1	NA	TRBJ2-2	CASSPPILGQHTGELFF	TGCGCCAGCAGCCCCCCTATCTTGGGACAGCACACCGGGGAGCTGTTTTTT
NA	TRBV28	many	TRBJ1-1	CASSPIGRASVTEAFF	TGTGCCAGCAGTCCAATCGGACGGGCTAGCGTCACTGAAGCTTTCTTT
NA	TRBV29-1	many	TRBJ2-5	CSVGGLRETQYF	TGCAGCGTTGGAGGCCTCCGGGAGACCCAGTACTTC
TRBD2	TRBV5-1	NA	TRBJ2-5	CVSSWLGGQETQYF	TGCGTCAGCAGCTGGTTGGGGGGGCAAGAGACCCAGTACTTC
NA	TRBV28	many	TRBJ2-1	CASTPGSNYNEQFF	TGTGCCAGCACACCCGGGTCCAATTACAATGAGCAGTTCTTC
NA	TRBV7-3	many	TRBJ2-2	CASSAVTGPPTGELFF	TGTGCCAGCAGCGCTGTTACGGGACCCCCCACCGGGGAGCTGTTTTTT
NA	TRBV2	many	TRBJ1-2	CASRTTGTRAFYGYTF	TGTGCCAGCAGGACCACCGGGACGCGGGCCTTCTATGGCTACACCTTC
NA	TRBV20-1	many	TRBJ1-1	CSARDGNTEAFF	TGCAGTGCTAGAGACGGGAACACTGAAGCTTTCTTT